This TCR beta chain was identified during a study of long-term antiretroviral therapy in people with HIV (dated by TCRdb to 2021 to 2024). Context from the whole study: Collection of the earliest samples took place about a decade ahead of the 2015 WHO recommendation for immediate ART, at a time when ART was typically delayed until CD4 counts fell. A total of fewer than 200 cryopreserved PBMC samples were contributed to the cohort by 30 adults with confirmed HIV infection, with samples collected serially over a mean of around 6 years (range 1-12). About 40% of the roughly 30 participants with HIV were female. No cross-contamination during QIAcube processing turned up in test extractions that ran a monoclonal T-cell line alongside 30 to 35 polyclonal samples. Whether ART initiation and durable HIV suppression were associated with changes in peripheral blood TRB repertoire composition and diversity was tested in a retrospective serial study.

What the work shows at the level of the full study, not this receptor alone: Inferences about post-ART repertoire changes are limited because no data were available on ART adherence, viral resistance or therapy changes. Starting ART was linked to a significant rise in TRB diversity, yet even after long-term ART the diversity remained significantly lower than in transplant donor controls. Samples dated from the mid-2000s to the late 2010s, and the ART regimens used may be less effective than current ones. Narrower CDR3 length ranges were observed in HIV repertoires than in controls, and an antigen-experienced repertoire with only a slight naive shift after ART was suggested by the network structure. Because pre-ART samples had limited cell numbers, profiling was done on unsorted PBMC rather than on sorted CD4+ and CD8+ T cells. Since PBMC availability was limited, sequencing covered only the TCR beta chain, with no alpha chain pairing. Expanded TRB clones identified before ART initiation dominated the repertoire across all time points, though the dominance fluctuated and decreased in many PLHIV after ART.

Points on this clone: It lacks a known antigen. There are no base qualities to consult, and no much larger clone falls within one base.

To be included, a participant needed at least one PBMC sample from before ART initiation plus at least two post-ART samples. All participants with HIV were treated in the United States of America. Cryopreserved samples of about 0.95-11 million PBMC were thawed and washed before DNA extraction. At the time of the earliest PBMC sample, participants with HIV were aged between about 20 and 60 years. Per participant, PBMC samples came from 1-4 timepoints prior to ART initiation and 2-8 timepoints following ART initiation, for a median of 7 samples. Serial HIV viral load, CD4+ T-cell count, ART history and demographic data were obtained for every participant. Genomic DNA was extracted from unsorted PBMC with a Qiagen kit on a QIAcube, with processing performed in batches of 12 samples. At the junction V is shortened by 2 bases and J by 6 bases; bases outside the gene matches: 6. The germline V gene yields SGHVS for CDR1 and FQNEAQ for CDR2. Including cysteine and phenylalanine, the CDR3 has 15 amino acids. Only CDR3 DNA is held: 45 bases, read in frame from base 1.

The immunoSEQ hsTCRB v3.0 assay was used at survey level resolution to sequence the TRB variable region. The targeted TRB sequencing depth was roughly 35,000-50,000 T-cell genomes per sample. An Illumina MiSeq with a v3 150-cycle kit was used to sequence the pooled TRB libraries. As for the authors' bioinformatics: Repertoire analysis was performed in R inside a reproducible Nextflow workflow that covered QC, data transformation and analysis. LymphoSeq2, an R package for exploring AIRR-Seq data, was used to implement custom analyses. Four samples yielding fewer than 5000 total TRB sequences were excluded, leaving approximately 190 analyzed HIV repertoires. Of the 188 retained HIV repertoires, approximately 57 were collected before and around 130 after ART initiation. Each repertoire was downsampled to 5000 TRB nucleotide sequences, and summary statistics were averaged across 100 downsampling iterations. Only TRB sequences with CDR3 regions of at least seven amino acids were retained for analysis. Two measures captured diversity: a Shannon entropy-derived clonality score and the Gini coefficient. Repertoire networks linked the top 5000 CDR3 amino acid sequences whenever two sequences differed by an edit distance of one. Antigen specificity groups and MHC restriction were predicted for TRB CDR3 amino acid sequences with GLIPH2. To flag known associations with CMV, EBV, HIV or tissue antigens, CDR3 amino acid sequences were compared against VDJdb and McPAS-TCR. Pre-ART, post-ART and control groups were compared with Wilcoxon signed-rank tests and Holm-Bonferroni correction. The immuneACCESS repertoire file appears here via TCRdb, limited to in-frame rearrangements. These files lack a portion of the clones; in checked studies, under half of the deficit traces to unresolved V genes, and the cause of the others is not known. V, J and clone size reflect that table, while D and trimming were determined from the DNA. The table for this sample lists around 16,000 clones; roughly 80% of them were counted only once. Of the sample, roughly 15% falls within the top ten clones.

This sequence uses TRBV7-8 and TRBJ2-7; 11 nucleotides in the junction match TRBD2. The origin of this receptor is a man between 25 and 39 years old with HIV. The sample consisted of unsorted PBMCs, taken around 1.3 years before starting antiretroviral therapy. The CDR3 reads CASSLTSGSYSEQYF. The base sequence is TGTGCCAGCAGCTTAACTAGCGGGAGTTATTCCGAGCAGTACTTC.